This T cell receptor beta chain was identified during a study of T-cell memory formation after mild COVID-19. Study-level background: The study found TCR clusters largely donor specific.

TCRdb passed the 5' RACE reads through MiXCR, listing each CDR3 protein once. The table has 400,000 or so distinct CDR3 sequences, about 20% seen once; the top ten hold approximately 8.1%. Trimming removed 1 base from V and 1 base from J; junction bases left unmatched: 2. The CDR3 runs to 17 residues. CDR1 is KGHSH and CDR2 is LQKENI in the germline V gene. The sample holds a few counts of this clonotype. Its specificity is unknown. Findings and limits, study-wide: Chiefly within CM and EM were the contracting CD4+ clones; CD8+ ones were within EMRA. Cross-reactive memory seemingly joined, as some responding clones were found in pre-infection memory.

The specimen sequenced was PBMCs or a T cell subset sorted from them (not recorded which). This TCR was sampled from an adult woman who had mild COVID-19 (a few samples of this study predate the infection). Cell type and time point are not known. The chain joins TRBV18 to TRBJ2-1, with 12 bases lining up with TRBD2. In DNA, the CDR3 is TGTGCCAGCTCACCACAGACTAGCGGGAGATCCTACAATGAGCAGTTCTTC. Translated, it gives CASSPQTSGRSYNEQFF.